This T cell receptor beta chain was obtained from a study of somatic mutations in cytotoxic T cells in rheumatoid arthritis. This clone showed up just once. V gave up 11 bases and J gave up 1 base, with 8 bases separating them. CDR3 length equals 11 residues. CDR1 is MNHNS and CDR2 is SASEGT in the germline V gene. This table comes from immunoSEQ multiplex PCR, and its TCRdb copy is limited to in-frame clones, with some not included. This sample has under 20,000 clones, with approximately 80% found just once. What was sequenced was CD8+ T cells sorted from blood. The chain links TRBV6-1 to TRBJ1-1, with D unclear. This TCR derives from an adult with rheumatoid arthritis. The CDR3 region is CAGEENTEAFF. DNA of the CDR3: TGTGCCGGCGAGGAGAACACTGAAGCTTTCTTT.